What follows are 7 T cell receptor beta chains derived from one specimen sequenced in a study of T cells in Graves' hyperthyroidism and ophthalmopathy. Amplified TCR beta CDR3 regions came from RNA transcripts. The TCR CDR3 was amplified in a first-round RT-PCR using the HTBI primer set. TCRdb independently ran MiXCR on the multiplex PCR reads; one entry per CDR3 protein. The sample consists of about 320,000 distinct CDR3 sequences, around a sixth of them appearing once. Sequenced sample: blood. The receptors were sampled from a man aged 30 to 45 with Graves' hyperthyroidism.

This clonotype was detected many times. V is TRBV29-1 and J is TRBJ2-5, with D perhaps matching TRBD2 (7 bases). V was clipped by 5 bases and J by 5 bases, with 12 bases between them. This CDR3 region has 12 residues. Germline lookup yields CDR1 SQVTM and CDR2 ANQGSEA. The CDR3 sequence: CSVRGAGETQYF. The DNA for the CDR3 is TGCAGCGTTCGGGGGGCGGGGGAGACCCAGTACTTC.

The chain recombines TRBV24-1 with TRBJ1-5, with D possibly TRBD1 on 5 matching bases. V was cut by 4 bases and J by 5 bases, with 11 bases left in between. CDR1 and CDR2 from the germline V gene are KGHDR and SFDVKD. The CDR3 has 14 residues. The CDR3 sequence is CATSEGEPHQPQHF. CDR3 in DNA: TGTGCCACCAGTGAGGGGGAGCCCCATCAGCCCCAGCATTTT.

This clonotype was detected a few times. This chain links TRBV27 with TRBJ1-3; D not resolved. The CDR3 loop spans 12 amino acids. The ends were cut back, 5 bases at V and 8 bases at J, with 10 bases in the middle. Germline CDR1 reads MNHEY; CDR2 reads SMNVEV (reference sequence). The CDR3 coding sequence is TGTGCCAGCAGTACCCCTAGGGACACCATATATTTT. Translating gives CASSTPRDTIYF.

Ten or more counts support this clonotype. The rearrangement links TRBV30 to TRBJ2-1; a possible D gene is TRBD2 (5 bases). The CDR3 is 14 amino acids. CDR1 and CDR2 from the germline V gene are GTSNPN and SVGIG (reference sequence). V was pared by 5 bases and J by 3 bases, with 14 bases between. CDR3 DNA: TGTGCCTGGGCTCGGGCGGACTTCTACAATGAGCAGTTCTTC. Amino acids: CAWARADFYNEQFF.

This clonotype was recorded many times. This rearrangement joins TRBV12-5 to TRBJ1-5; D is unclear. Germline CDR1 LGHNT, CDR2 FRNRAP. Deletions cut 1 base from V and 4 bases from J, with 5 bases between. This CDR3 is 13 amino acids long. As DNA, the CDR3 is TGTGCTAGTGGTTTGGGGAATAATCAGCCCCAGCATTTT. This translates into CASGLGNNQPQHF.

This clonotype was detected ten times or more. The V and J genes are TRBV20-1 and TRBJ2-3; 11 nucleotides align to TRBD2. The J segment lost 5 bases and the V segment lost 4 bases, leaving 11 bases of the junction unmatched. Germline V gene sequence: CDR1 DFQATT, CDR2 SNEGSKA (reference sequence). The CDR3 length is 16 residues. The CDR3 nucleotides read TGCAGTGCTAACCTAATTAGCGGGAGGGCCGGAGATACGCAGTATTTT. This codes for CSANLISGRAGDTQYF.

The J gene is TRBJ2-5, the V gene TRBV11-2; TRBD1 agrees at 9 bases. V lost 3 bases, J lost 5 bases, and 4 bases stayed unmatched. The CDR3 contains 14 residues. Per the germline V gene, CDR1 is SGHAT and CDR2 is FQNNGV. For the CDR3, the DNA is TGTGCCAGCAGCTTTAGACAGGGGGGGGAGACCCAGTACTTC. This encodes CASSFRQGGETQYF.